This TCR beta chain was identified during a study of cytotoxic CD8 clonotypes in ibrutinib-treated CLL (dated by TCRdb to about 2021). The study in broad terms: The cohort had about a dozen relapsed/refractory and approximately 14 treatment-naive patients; about 17 were IGHV unmutated. Partial responses were observed in roughly 24 patients and complete responses in 2; after a median follow-up of roughly 72 months, remission was maintained in about 15 patients and progression was observed in around twelve. Patients were still on ibrutinib when every remission and progressive disease sample was collected. Longitudinal samples were obtainable from about 30% of the roughly 86 participants in the trial. Cryopreserved peripheral blood mononuclear cells were obtained before treatment, at response, and at either sustained remission or disease progression. Response samples were obtained after a median of around eleven months of treatment, with a range of roughly 6 to 40 months. Samples averaged approximately 240,000 productive templates and more than 85,000 productive rearrangements.

A MiSeq instrument was used for deep resolution sequencing, which targeted depths ranging from 1 in 1 million up to 1 in 200,000 T cells, with coverage averaging 10x for each clonotype. The immunoSEQ hsTCRB Kit was used to generate the TCR beta libraries. Regarding the original processing steps: The data were analyzed with ImmunoSEQ Analyzer and ImmunoSEQ Data Assistant, and V, D and J gene assignments followed IMGT definitions. Clonality, which ranges from 0 to 1, was calculated by subtracting the normalized Shannon entropy of productive rearrangement frequencies from one. Public clonotype analysis was restricted to overrepresented clonotypes comprising at least 0.05% of each patient's repertoire. More than ten repertoires from age-matched healthy donors, obtained from immuneACCESS, served as clonality controls. TCRdb retrieved this table from immuneACCESS and kept in-frame rearrangements only. Not all clones are present; in checked studies, unresolved V genes account for under half, and no reason is known for the remainder. That table gives V, J and clone size, and the DNA gave D and trimming. Here the sample has more than 150,000 clones; around 70% occur a single time. The leading ten clones occupy around 15% of the sample.

Comment on this clone: What antigen it recognizes has not been identified. Relative to the germline gene, one junction end is altered; a read error may explain this.

What the time point label conveys for this sample: less than 30 months on ibrutinib. For TCR beta library preparation, approximately 2 micrograms of genomic DNA was extracted from cryopreserved PBMCs. Longitudinal blood samples from CLL patients on ibrutinib monotherapy were analyzed using high-throughput TCR beta sequencing. The patients took part in an open-label, single-center phase 2 trial of ibrutinib monotherapy. Overall study outcomes, separate from this receptor: At baseline, clonality was higher than in age-matched healthy donors and showed a strong correlation with circulating CD8+ T-cell counts. Sustained-remission and progressing patients did not have matched sampling times, and lymph node repertoires were not examined. Public clonotypes were found to be uncommon and were observed to contract or remain stable during treatment; the increase in clonality was shown to reflect expansion of private clonotypes at ibrutinib response. Clonality increased at ibrutinib response, stayed stable in sustained remission, and fell back toward baseline at progression.

Spanning cysteine to phenylalanine, the CDR3 consists of 14 amino acids. Of the read, only the CDR3 DNA is kept; its 42 bases are in frame from base 1. The germline V gene provides CDR1 LGHNA and CDR2 YSLEER. The sample was PBMCs, taken after 24 months of ibrutinib treatment. The TCR was taken from a human donor with chronic lymphocytic leukemia. The V and J genes are TRBV4-3 and TRBJ2-1; matching of 5 bases hints at TRBD2 as the D gene. The bases read TGCGCCAGCAGCCAAGGGCTTGGTGGATTGCGGGCCGTCTTC. It specifies CASSQGLGGLRAVF.